A selection of T cell receptor beta chains follows, all from one sample in a study of OX40 agonist ivuxolimab in advanced cancers. The assay was immunoSEQ multiplex PCR, and TCRdb's table has in-frame clones only and misses some. The sample includes roughly 50,000 clones, about 82% of them seen just once. Specimen: CD4+ or CD8+ T cells sorted from blood, collected in a trial of the OX40 agonist ivuxolimab. The receptors shown here come from an adult with an advanced solid tumor such as melanoma, head and neck, liver or kidney cancer. Each CDR3 is given with its conserved first and last residue. D genes are given only for firm matches. Clone size is stated in some rows and not others, as once, few, many or a class when expanded.

NA	NA	TRBV5-1	TRBJ2-5	13	TGCGCCAGCCGACAGGGGAGGGTGGAGACCCAGTACTTC	CASRQGRVETQYF
NA	NA	TRBV11-3	TRBJ2-7	12	TGTGCCAGCAGCTTAACTTCTAGCGAGCAGTACTTC	CASSLTSSEQYF
NA	TRBD1	TRBV30	TRBJ2-7	17	TGTGCCTGGAGCCGGGACAGGGGTTTCACGCCATCCTACGAGCAGTACTTC	CAWSRDRGFTPSYEQYF
few	NA	TRBV7-9	TRBJ2-2	10	TGTGCCAGCACCTGGAGGGAGCTGTTTTTT	CASTWRELFF
once	TRBD1	TRBV7-6	TRBJ1-5	15	TGTGCCAGCAGCACGGGACAGGGGATCAATCAGCCCCAGCATTTT	CASSTGQGINQPQHF
NA	TRBD1	TRBV5-4	TRBJ2-1	15	TGTGCCAGCAGCGAGGGGACAGGGGACTACAATGAGCAGTTCTTC	CASSEGTGDYNEQFF
NA	NA	TRBV19	TRBJ1-2	12	TGTGCCAGTAAGGGTCAGGGCTATGGCTACACCTTC	CASKGQGYGYTF
NA	TRBD2	TRBV11-3	TRBJ2-6	17	TGTGCCAGCAGCAGCAGGGAGGGGTACTCTGGGGCCAACGTCCTGACTTTC	CASSSREGYSGANVLTF
NA	TRBD2	TRBV5-1	TRBJ2-5	14	TGCGCCAGCAGACTGACTAGCGGGGTAGAGACCCAGTACTTC	CASRLTSGVETQYF
NA	TRBD1	TRBV7-2	TRBJ2-5	13	TGTGCCAGCAGCTCCTATAGACAGGGAGAGCAGTACTTC	CASSSYRQGEQYF
NA	TRBD2	TRBV7-3	TRBJ2-3	16	TGTGCCAGCAGCTTAGAGACTAGCGGGGTCCCAGATACGCAGTATTTT	CASSLETSGVPDTQYF
NA	TRBD2	TRBV5-1	TRBJ2-3	15	TGCGCCAGCGGCCTGGGGCGGGGGAGCACAGATACGCAGTATTTT	CASGLGRGSTDTQYF
NA	TRBD2	TRBV6-6	TRBJ2-5	14	TGTGCCAGCCTCGGGACTAGCGGGGGGGAGACCCAGTACTTC	CASLGTSGGETQYF
NA	TRBD2	TRBV7-9	TRBJ2-5	16	TGTGCCAGCAGCTTAGTCCGGGGCGCGGGGGGAGAGACCCAGTACTTC	CASSLVRGAGGETQYF
NA	NA	TRBV28	TRBJ1-2	13	TGTGCCAGCAGTTTACAGTTGCGGGGTGGCTACACCTTC	CASSLQLRGGYTF
NA	TRBD1	TRBV5-1	TRBJ1-6	16	TGCGCCAGCAGCCCAAACCGGGACAGGGTGGGCTCACCCCTCCACTTT	CASSPNRDRVGSPLHF
NA	NA	TRBV6-5	TRBJ1-2	14	TGTGCCAGCAGTTACTCGGGGGACACCTATGGCTACACCTTC	CASSYSGDTYGYTF
few	NA	TRBV15	TRBJ2-2	15	TGTGCCACCAGCAGAGAGCAGGGTTTAGGCGGGGAGCTGTTTTTT	CATSREQGLGGELFF
once	NA	TRBV5-1	TRBJ2-5	12	TGCGCCAGCAGCTTGGCCTCGGAGACCCAGTACTTC	CASSLASETQYF
NA	TRBD1	TRBV5-8	TRBJ2-1	15	TGTGCCAGCAGTTATGGACAGGGCCATTACAATGAGCAGTTCTTC	CASSYGQGHYNEQFF
NA	NA	TRBV2	TRBJ2-2	15	TGTGCCAGCAGTGAGGGCAGGGGGAACACCGGGGAGCTGTTTTTT	CASSEGRGNTGELFF
few	TRBD2	TRBV6-5	TRBJ2-2	16	TGTGCCAGCAGTTACGTGGCGGGGGGGCATACCGGGGAGCTGTTTTTT	CASSYVAGGHTGELFF
NA	NA	TRBV5-1	TRBJ2-3	15	TGCGCCAGCAGCTTGGGGACCGCTGCATCGTATACGCAGTATTTT	CASSLGTAASYTQYF
few	NA	TRBV5-4	TRBJ1-2	18	TGTGCCAGCAGCTTTGGTCTCCCAGGGGCCCCATCAGGCTATGGCTACACCTTC	CASSFGLPGAPSGYGYTF
NA	NA	TRBV25-1	TRBJ2-7	14	TGTGCCAGCAGTGACCCCCCGGGCGACTACGAGCAGTACTTC	CASSDPPGDYEQYF
NA	NA	TRBV7-2	TRBJ1-1	13	TGTGCCAGCAGCCAGGAGAGGAACACTGAAGCTTTCTTT	CASSQERNTEAFF
NA	TRBD1	TRBV25-1	TRBJ1-3	14	TGTGCCAGCACGCAGGGGGCCTCAGGAAACACCATATATTTT	CASTQGASGNTIYF
NA	NA	TRBV4-3	TRBJ1-2	14	TGCGCCAGCAGCCAAGAGGCCAGATTGTATGGCTACACCTTC	CASSQEARLYGYTF